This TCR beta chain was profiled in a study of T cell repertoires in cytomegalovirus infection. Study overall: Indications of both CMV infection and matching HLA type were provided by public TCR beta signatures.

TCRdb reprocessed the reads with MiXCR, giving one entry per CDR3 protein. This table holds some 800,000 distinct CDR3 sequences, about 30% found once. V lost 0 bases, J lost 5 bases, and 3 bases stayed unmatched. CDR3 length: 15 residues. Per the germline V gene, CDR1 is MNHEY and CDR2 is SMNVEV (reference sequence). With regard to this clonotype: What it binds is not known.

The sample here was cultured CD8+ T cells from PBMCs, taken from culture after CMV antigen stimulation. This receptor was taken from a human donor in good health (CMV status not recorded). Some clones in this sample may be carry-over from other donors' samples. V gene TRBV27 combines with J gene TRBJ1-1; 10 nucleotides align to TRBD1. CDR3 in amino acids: CASSLSDRGLTEAFF. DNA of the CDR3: TGTGCCAGCAGTTTATCAGACAGGGGGCTTACTGAAGCTTTCTTT.